Below, one T cell receptor beta chain is given with its context. Libraries were prepared by immunoSEQ multiplex PCR; TCRdb keeps only in-frame clonotypes and omits some of them. The table shows 50,000 to 65,000 clones, with approximately 88% occurring only once. This record comes from a study of blood T cell repertoires in COVID-19. The overall study: In each case, the material was cDNA or gDNA derived from T cells, B-cell-depleted T cells, or PBMCs.

The V gene end was trimmed by 7 bases and the J gene end by 3 bases; junction bases not matched to a gene: 10. The CDR3 sequence is 16 residues long. The V gene's germline CDR1 is LGHNT and CDR2 FRNRAP. Material for sequencing was peripheral blood. This chain uses TRBV12-5 with TRBJ2-2, with 8 bases lining up with TRBD2. The source is a man in his fifties or sixties with COVID-19, enrolled during active disease. CDR3 in amino acids: CASESGGAVDTGELFF. The CDR3 coding sequence is TGTGCTAGTGAGTCCGGGGGGGCCGTCGACACCGGGGAGCTGTTTTTT.